These 5 T cell receptor beta chains share one sample of origin, sequenced in a study of T cell responses to AZD1222 COVID-19 vaccine. Clones were sequenced by immunoSEQ multiplex PCR, and TCRdb holds only the in-frame ones, with some missing. The table lists approximately 110,000 clones, 92% of them singletons. Material: peripheral blood, obtained 28 days after the second AZD1222 dose. The receptors stem from an adult who received the AZD1222 COVID-19 vaccine.

The sample holds a few counts of this clone. The chain is built from TRBV7-2 and TRBJ2-3; D possibly corresponds to TRBD2 (6 bases). Trimming took 5 bases from V and 6 from J, leaving 15 bases between them. The CDR3 totals 14 residues. Germline V gives CDR1 SGHTA, CDR2 FQGNSA. The CDR3: CASSESSAADTQYF. The DNA for the CDR3 is TGTGCCAGCAGCGAATCTAGCGCCGCCGATACGCAGTATTTT.

This clone was seen more than once but under ten times. The chain carries TRBV28 and TRBJ1-1; D gene unclear. In germline, CDR1 is MDHEN, CDR2 SYDVKM. Trimming cost V 2 bases and J 3 bases, with 10 bases left between them. The CDR3 totals 14 residues. CDR3 in amino acids: CASSLRRPDTEAFF. The CDR3, as DNA: TGTGCCAGCAGTTTAAGACGGCCAGACACTGAAGCTTTCTTT. Supplemented by reference TRBV28 and TRBJ1-1, the full variable domain reads DVKVTQSSRYLVKRTGEKVFLECVQDMDHENMFWYRQDPGLGLRLIYFSYDVKMKEKGDIPEGYSVSREKKERFSLILESASTNQTSMYLCASSLRRPDTEAFFGQGTRLTVV.

J is TRBJ1-1 and V is TRBV5-1; D not certain. This CDR3 contains 11 residues. CDR1 is SGHRS and CDR2 is YFSETQ in the germline V gene. V was pared by 5 bases and J by 4 bases, with 6 bases between. CDR3 region: CASRGFTEAFF. Written as DNA, the CDR3 is TGCGCCAGCAGGGGATTCACTGAAGCTTTCTTT.

This sequence joins TRBV18 and TRBJ2-7; 10 nucleotides match TRBD1. The germline V gene encodes CDR1 KGHSH and CDR2 LQKENI. V shed 2 bases and J 7 bases; nucleotides not matched to a gene: 5. The CDR3 totals 14 residues. CDR3 protein: CASSPGTGVWEQYF. The DNA for the CDR3 is TGTGCCAGCTCACCAGGGACAGGGGTCTGGGAGCAGTACTTC. Looking up the rest from reference TRBV18 and TRBJ2-7 gives the full variable domain: NAGVMQNPRHLVRRRGQEARLRCSPMKGHSHVYWYRQLPEEGLKFMVYLQKENIIDESGMPKERFSAEFPKEGPSILRIQQVVRGDSAAYFCASSPGTGVWEQYFGPGTRLTVT.

The chain employs TRBV14 and TRBJ2-2; D gene unclear. V lost 0 bases and J 2 bases, leaving 10 bases between the germline ends. CDR1 and CDR2 (germline): SGHDN, FVKESK. The CDR3 loop spans 16 amino acids. CDR3 sequence reads: CASSQELVINTGELFF. The CDR3 DNA reads as TGTGCCAGCAGCCAAGAATTAGTCATAAACACCGGGGAGCTGTTTTTT.